Described below is a single T cell receptor (beta chain) sequence and its context. What it binds is unknown. The data were produced by immunoSEQ multiplex PCR, yet TCRdb's version contains in-frame clones alone and is incomplete. The data contain approximately 500,000 clones, 79% of them singletons. This sample is drawn from a study of shared clonotypes between healthy human individuals. Across the whole study: A couple of female and three male donors aged 18 to 49 were enrolled. Broader study findings: Sequencing depth was predicted to influence how clonotypes are shared among donors. The small donor group covered limited genetic and exposure diversity.

Per germline, CDR1 GTSNPN and CDR2 SVGIG (reference sequence). V dropped 3 bases and J dropped 3 bases, with 17 bases sitting between them. This CDR3 has 15 residues. The source is a woman in her 40s in good health. Some clones in this sample may be carry-over from other donors' samples. The chain recombines TRBV30 with TRBJ1-2, with a possible D match to TRBD1 (5 bases). The sample consisted of PBMCs. CDR3 sequence reads: CAWSDPTRGDYGYTF. In DNA, the CDR3 is TGTGCCTGGAGCGATCCTACCCGGGGCGACTATGGCTACACCTTC.